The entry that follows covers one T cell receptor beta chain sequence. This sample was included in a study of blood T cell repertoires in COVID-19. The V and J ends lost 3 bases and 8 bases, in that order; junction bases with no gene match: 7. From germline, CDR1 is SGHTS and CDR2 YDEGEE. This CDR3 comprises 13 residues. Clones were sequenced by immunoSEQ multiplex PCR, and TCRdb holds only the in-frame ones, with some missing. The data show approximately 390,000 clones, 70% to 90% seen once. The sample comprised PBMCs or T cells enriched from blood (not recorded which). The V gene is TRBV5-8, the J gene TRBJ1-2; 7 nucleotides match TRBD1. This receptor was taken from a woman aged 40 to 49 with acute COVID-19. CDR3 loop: CASSSWTGRGYTF. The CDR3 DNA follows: TGTGCCAGCAGCTCCTGGACAGGCCGGGGCTACACCTTC.